The sequence of this T cell receptor beta chain was determined in a study of cytotoxic CD8 clonotypes in ibrutinib-treated CLL (dated by TCRdb to the early 2020s). Some background on the complete study: The cohort included some 14 treatment-naive and about a dozen relapsed/refractory patients; 17 were IGHV unmutated. Partial responses were observed in about 25 patients and complete responses in 2; after a median follow-up of about 69 months, remission was maintained in roughly 14 patients and progression was observed in about twelve. Response samples were taken after a median of about a year on treatment, ranging from 6 to 36 months. On average, each sample had approximately 280,000 productive templates and tens of thousands of productive rearrangements. Longitudinal samples were obtainable from about 30% of the roughly 90 participants in the trial. Cryopreserved peripheral blood mononuclear cells were collected before treatment, at response, and at either disease progression or sustained remission. Patients were still on ibrutinib when every remission and progressive disease sample was collected. The full study reports these points: Clonality increased at ibrutinib response, stayed stable in sustained remission, and fell back toward baseline at progression. Sustained-remission and progressing patients did not have matched sampling times, and lymph node repertoires were not examined. Public clonotypes were rare and either contracted or stayed stable during treatment, and the rise in clonality at ibrutinib response reflected the expansion of private clonotypes. Baseline clonality was found to be higher than that of age-matched healthy donors and was strongly correlated with circulating CD8+ T-cell counts.

The germline ends are 11 bases apart after V is trimmed by 0 bases and J by 2 bases. According to the germline V gene (reference sequence), CDR1 reads WNHNN and CDR2 reads SYGVQD. The CDR3 numbers 16 residues from cysteine through phenylalanine. The entry retains the CDR3 DNA only, 48 bases that are in frame from base 1. This specimen's time point label, per the study, means: approximately 2 years on ibrutinib. For TCR beta library preparation, about 2.1 micrograms of genomic DNA were extracted from the cryopreserved PBMCs. Longitudinal blood samples from CLL patients on ibrutinib monotherapy underwent high-throughput TCR beta sequencing. The patients took part in an open-label, single-center phase 2 trial of ibrutinib monotherapy. A word on this clone: The specificity of this receptor is unknown. Per-nucleotide qualities are absent, and no much larger clonotype sits a single base away.

The goal of deep resolution MiSeq sequencing was a depth between 1 in 1 million and 1 in 200,000 T cells, and coverage averaged 10x per clonotype. TCR beta libraries were generated with the immunoSEQ hsTCRB Kit. The published analysis was carried out like this. ImmunoSEQ Data Assistant and ImmunoSEQ Analyzer were used for data analysis, and V, D and J genes were assigned according to IMGT definitions. Clonality was computed as one minus normalized Shannon entropy of productive rearrangement frequencies, ranging from 0 to 1. Public clonotype analysis was restricted to overrepresented clonotypes comprising at least 0.05% of each patient's repertoire. Repertoires from about a dozen age-matched healthy donors in immuneACCESS were used as clonality controls. Here the immuneACCESS table is served through TCRdb, limited to in-frame sequences with V and J called. Missing clones are a known gap in these copies; in checked studies unresolved V genes cover under half, and the rest lacks a known reason. Clone size and the V and J calls come from that table; the DNA yielded D and trimming. The sample table shows 200,000 to 250,000 clones, and around 70% are seen once. The ten largest clones capture about 16% of the sample.

The sequence joins TRBV10-1 to TRBJ2-1; no confident D gene assignment can be made. Material: PBMCs, obtained after 24 months of ibrutinib treatment. This TCR derives from a human donor with chronic lymphocytic leukemia. The sequenced DNA is TGCGCCAGCAGTGAGTCTCGCCCTGGGGCCTACAATGAGCAGTTCTTC. Translated, it gives CASSESRPGAYNEQFF.